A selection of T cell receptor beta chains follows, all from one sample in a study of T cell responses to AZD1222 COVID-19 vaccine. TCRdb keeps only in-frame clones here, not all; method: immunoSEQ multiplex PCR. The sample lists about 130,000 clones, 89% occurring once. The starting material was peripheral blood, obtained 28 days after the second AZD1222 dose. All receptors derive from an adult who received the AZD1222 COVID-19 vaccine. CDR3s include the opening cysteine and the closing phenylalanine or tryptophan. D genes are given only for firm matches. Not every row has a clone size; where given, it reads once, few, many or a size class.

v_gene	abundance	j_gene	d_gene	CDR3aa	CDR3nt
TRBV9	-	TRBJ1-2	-	CASRTDYGYTF	TGTGCCAGCAGGACAGACTATGGCTACACCTTC
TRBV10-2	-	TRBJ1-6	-	CASSEGVPSDSPLHF	TGCGCCAGCAGTGAGGGGGTACCTTCGGATTCACCCCTCCACTTT
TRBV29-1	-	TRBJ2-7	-	CSVFTRDGGRHEQYF	TGCAGCGTTTTTACTCGGGACGGTGGGCGCCACGAGCAGTACTTC
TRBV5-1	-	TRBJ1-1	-	CASLRGVWSVNTEAFF	TGCGCCTCCCTACGGGGGGTTTGGTCGGTGAACACTGAAGCTTTCTTT
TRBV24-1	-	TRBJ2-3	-	CATSDLWGAHTDTQYF	TGTGCCACCAGTGATTTGTGGGGGGCCCACACAGATACGCAGTATTTT
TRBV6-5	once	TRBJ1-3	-	CASSYDRSGNTIYF	TGTGCCAGCAGTTACGACAGGTCTGGAAACACCATATATTTT
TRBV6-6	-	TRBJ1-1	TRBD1	CASSKGTGVAYTEAFF	TGTGCCAGCAGTAAAGGGACAGGGGTTGCTTACACTGAAGCTTTCTTT
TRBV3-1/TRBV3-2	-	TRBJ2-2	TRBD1	CASSLGQGNGELFF	TGTGCCAGCAGCCTCGGACAGGGGAACGGGGAGCTGTTTTTT
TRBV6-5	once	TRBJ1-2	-	CASSAEGVGGYTF	TGTGCCAGCAGCGCGGAGGGGGTTGGCGGCTACACCTTC
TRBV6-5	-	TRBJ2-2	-	CAARATGELFF	TGTGCGGCCAGGGCCACCGGGGAGCTGTTTTTT
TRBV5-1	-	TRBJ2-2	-	CASSLGGLTGELFF	TGCGCCAGCAGCTTGGGTGGACTGACCGGGGAGCTGTTTTTT
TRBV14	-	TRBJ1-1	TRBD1	CASSRLQGAMNTEAFF	TGTGCCAGCAGCCGACTACAGGGGGCCATGAACACTGAAGCTTTCTTT
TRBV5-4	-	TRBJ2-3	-	CASSLDSTDTQYF	TGTGCCAGCAGCTTGGACAGTACAGATACGCAGTATTTT
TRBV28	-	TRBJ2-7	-	CANFTAESSYEQYF	TGTGCCAACTTCACAGCGGAGTCCTCCTACGAGCAGTACTTC
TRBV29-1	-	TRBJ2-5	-	CSVPRSGTETQYF	TGCAGCGTTCCAAGATCTGGAACGGAGACCCAGTACTTC
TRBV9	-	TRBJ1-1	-	CASSATGTRSTEAFF	TGTGCCAGCAGCGCCACAGGGACTAGAAGCACTGAAGCTTTCTTT
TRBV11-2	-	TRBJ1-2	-	CASSLDLDLPSGYTF	TGTGCCAGCAGCTTAGACCTCGACCTTCCTAGCGGCTACACCTTC
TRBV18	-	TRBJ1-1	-	CASSTTGSTEAFF	TGTGCCAGCTCAACTACAGGGTCCACTGAAGCTTTCTTT
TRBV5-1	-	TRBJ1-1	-	CASSSDGYTEAFF	TGCGCCAGCAGCTCGGACGGATACACTGAAGCTTTCTTT
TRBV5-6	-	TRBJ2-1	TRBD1	CASSLGDSRLFF	TGTGCCAGCAGCCTGGGGGACAGTCGCTTGTTCTTC
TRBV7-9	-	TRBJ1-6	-	CASSLRDLQGALHF	TGTGCCAGCAGCCTCCGGGACCTTCAAGGGGCCCTCCACTTT
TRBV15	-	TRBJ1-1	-	CATSADPNTEAFF	TGTGCCACCAGCGCAGATCCGAACACTGAAGCTTTCTTT
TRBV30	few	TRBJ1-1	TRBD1	CAWSRGTGRSTEAFF	TGTGCCTGGAGTCGGGGGACAGGGCGATCCACTGAAGCTTTCTTT
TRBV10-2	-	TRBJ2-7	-	CASIGFQSSYEQYF	TGCGCCAGCATCGGGTTTCAAAGCTCCTACGAGCAGTACTTC
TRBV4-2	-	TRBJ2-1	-	CASSPRAQTYNEQFF	TGTGCCAGCAGCCCCCGCGCACAGACCTACAATGAGCAGTTCTTC
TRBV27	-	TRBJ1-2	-	CASSPWGGGDGYTF	TGTGCCAGCAGTCCCTGGGGGGGAGGGGATGGCTACACCTTC
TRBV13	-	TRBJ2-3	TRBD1	CASLYRGPSTDTQYF	TGTGCCAGCCTCTACAGGGGCCCTAGCACAGATACGCAGTATTTT
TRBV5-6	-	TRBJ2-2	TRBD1	CASSLRGPRNTGELFF	TGTGCCAGCAGCTTGAGGGGGCCAAGGAACACCGGGGAGCTGTTTTTT
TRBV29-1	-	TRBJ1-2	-	CSVGSGLGYGYTF	TGCAGCGTTGGATCCGGTCTGGGCTATGGCTACACCTTC
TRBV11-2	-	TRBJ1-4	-	CASSLEGGTNEKLFF	TGTGCCAGCAGCTTAGAAGGAGGTACTAATGAAAAACTGTTTTTT
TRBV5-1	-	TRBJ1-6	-	CASSLVRGNSPLHF	TGCGCCAGCAGCTTGGTAAGGGGTAATTCACCCCTCCACTTT
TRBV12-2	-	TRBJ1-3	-	CASRLSFPKQGEDGNTIYF	TGTGCAAGTCGCTTATCCTTTCCGAAACAGGGGGAAGATGGAAACACCATATATTTT
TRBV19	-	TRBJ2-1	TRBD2	CASSPPSGLAGSSYNEQFF	TGTGCCAGTAGTCCACCATCTGGACTAGCGGGAAGCTCCTACAATGAGCAGTTCTTC
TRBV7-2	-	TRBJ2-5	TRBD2	CASSSAGLAGAETQYF	TGTGCCAGCAGCTCCGCTGGACTAGCGGGTGCGGAGACCCAGTACTTC
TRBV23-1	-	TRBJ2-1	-	CASSQSRENEQFF	TGCGCCAGCAGTCAATCGAGGGAGAATGAGCAGTTCTTC
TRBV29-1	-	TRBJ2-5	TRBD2	CSFSGGAETQYF	TGCAGCTTCTCGGGGGGGGCAGAGACCCAGTACTTC
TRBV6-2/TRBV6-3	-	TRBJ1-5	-	CASSYRGRDQPQHF	TGTGCCAGCAGTTACCGGGGTCGGGATCAGCCCCAGCATTTT
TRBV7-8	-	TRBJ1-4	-	CASSSQGANEKLFF	TGTGCCAGCAGCAGCCAAGGGGCGAATGAAAAACTGTTTTTT
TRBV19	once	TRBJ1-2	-	CASNPGASHPNYGYTF	TGTGCCAGTAACCCAGGGGCTTCGCATCCTAACTATGGCTACACCTTC
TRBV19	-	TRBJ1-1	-	CASKPRQGEWKTEAFF	TGTGCCAGTAAACCCCGGCAGGGTGAATGGAAAACTGAAGCTTTCTTT
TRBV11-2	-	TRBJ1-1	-	CASSLGVFTEAFF	TGTGCCAGCAGCTTAGGCGTATTCACTGAAGCTTTCTTT
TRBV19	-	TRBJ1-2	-	CASSRQENYGYTF	TGTGCCAGTAGTAGACAGGAGAACTATGGCTACACCTTC
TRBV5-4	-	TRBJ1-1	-	CASRGLNTEAFF	TGTGCCAGCAGAGGATTGAACACTGAAGCTTTCTTT
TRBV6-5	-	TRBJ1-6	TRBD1	CASSSQGQGSPLHF	TGTGCCAGCAGTTCCCAGGGACAGGGCTCACCCCTCCACTTT
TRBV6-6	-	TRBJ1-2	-	CAIGGRGAYGYTF	TGTGCCATCGGGGGGAGGGGTGCCTATGGCTACACCTTC
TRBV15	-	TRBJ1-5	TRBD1	CATATVVSGGNQPQHF	TGTGCCACCGCCACCGTCGTGTCAGGGGGAAATCAGCCCCAGCATTTT
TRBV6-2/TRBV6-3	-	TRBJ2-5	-	CASSYPELRGETQYF	TGTGCCAGCAGTTACCCCGAGCTGAGGGGAGAGACCCAGTACTTC
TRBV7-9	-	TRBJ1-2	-	CASSPPLDVDGYTF	TGTGCCAGCAGCCCCCCGCTCGACGTGGATGGCTACACCTTC
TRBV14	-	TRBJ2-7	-	CASSHGNGYEQYF	TGTGCCAGCAGCCATGGGAATGGATACGAGCAGTACTTC
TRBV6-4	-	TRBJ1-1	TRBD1	CASSLQGDTEAFF	TGTGCCAGCAGTTTACAGGGGGATACTGAAGCTTTCTTT
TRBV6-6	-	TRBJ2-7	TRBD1	CASRLPGQVNYEQYF	TGTGCCAGCAGACTACCGGGACAGGTTAACTACGAGCAGTACTTC